The present TCR beta chain was sequenced within a study of T-cell memory formation after mild COVID-19. This clonotype was detected only a few times. The antigen is undetermined. The CDR3 has 13 amino acids. CDR1 is SQVTM and CDR2 is ANQGSEA in the germline V gene. Trimming took 3 bases from V and 1 from J, leaving 9 bases between them. Barcoded TCR alpha and TCR beta cDNA libraries with UMIs came from 5'RACE using constant-segment primers. TCRdb independently ran MiXCR on the 5' RACE reads; one entry per CDR3 protein. This sample has 190,000 or so distinct CDR3 sequences, with 20% to 25% found just once. Overall study results and limits: Prior to infection, memory already included some responding clones, suggesting cross-reactive memory joined.

The sequenced sample was PBMCs or a T cell subset sorted from them (not recorded which). The chain recombines TRBV29-1 with TRBJ1-1; no reliable D call. This sequence was found in an adult woman who had mild COVID-19 (a few samples of this study predate the infection). Cell type and time point are not known. The CDR3 loop is CSVDGVTNTEAFF. In nucleotides, the CDR3 is TGCAGCGTTGACGGGGTGACGAACACTGAAGCTTTCTTT.